These 27 T cell receptor beta chains share one sample of origin, sequenced in a study of a mutant IDH1 vaccine in newly diagnosed glioma. Time point indicated: week 35, safety follow-up. Doses comprised 300 ug of mutant IDH1 20-mer peptide each, plus topical imiquimod. These receptors have no known antigen. Produced via immunoSEQ multiplex PCR; TCRdb's table is partial and in-frame only. The table lists about 66,000 clones, roughly 71% of them singletons. The material was PBMCs, obtained from a glioma patient whose treatment included an IDH1 peptide vaccine. The source of these receptors is a man aged 45-65 years with glioma.

The CDR3 DNA follows: TGTGCCAGCAGCTATGGTGCTAATGAGCAGTTCTTC. Protein product: CASSYGANEQFF. The chain is built from TRBV7-2 and TRBJ2-1; D remains ambiguous. The CDR3 has 12 amino acids. Germline values: CDR1 SGHTA, CDR2 FQGNSA. Trimming took off 4 bases at V and 7 bases at J, with 8 bases between the two ends. The full variable domain, with the rest looked up from reference TRBV7-2 and TRBJ2-1, is GAGVSQSPSNKVTEKGKDVELRCDPISGHTALYWYRQSLGQGLEFLIYFQGNSAPDKSGLPSDRFSAERTGGSVSTLTIQRTQQEDSAVYLCASSYGANEQFFGPGTRLTVL.

In its sample, this clone was seen once. This sequence joins TRBV7-9 and TRBJ2-1; D not resolved. In germline, CDR1 is SEHNR, CDR2 FQNEAQ (reference sequence). Trimming removed 1 base at V and 1 base at J, with 11 bases between. The CDR3 has 16 amino acids. The CDR3 region is CASSLGPSRSYNEQFF. CDR3 bases: TGTGCCAGCAGCTTAGGGCCCTCTCGTTCCTACAATGAGCAGTTCTTC.

V gene TRBV5-6 combines with J gene TRBJ2-1; 7 bases agree with TRBD2. J lost 8 bases, V lost 7 bases, and 12 bases had no gene match. The CDR3 extends over 14 amino acids. The V gene's germline CDR1 is SGHDT and CDR2 YYEEEE. CDR3 region: CASGQRGLPDEQFF. As DNA, the CDR3 is TGTGCCAGCGGTCAGCGGGGATTACCGGATGAGCAGTTCTTC.

V gene TRBV6-6 combines with J gene TRBJ1-1; D is unclear. Trimming pared 0 bases from V and 0 bases from J, leaving 8 bases between. The CDR3 consists of 15 residues. Germline V gene data show CDR1 as MNHNY and CDR2 as SVGAGI (reference sequence). CDR3 loop: CASSYSLQLNTEAFF. CDR3 nucleotide sequence: TGTGCCAGCAGTTACTCTTTACAGCTGAACACTGAAGCTTTCTTT.

This chain joins TRBV18 and TRBJ1-1, with D maybe TRBD1 (6 bases). The ends were cut back, 2 bases at V and 0 bases at J, with 16 bases in the middle. Germline CDR1 reads KGHSH; CDR2 reads LQKENI. The length of the CDR3 is 17 residues. CDR3 in amino acids: CASSPVTDRRMNTEAFF. CDR3 coding DNA: TGTGCCAGCTCACCAGTCACTGACAGGCGGATGAACACTGAAGCTTTCTTT.

The V call is TRBV16, the J call TRBJ2-7; 7 bases are a match to TRBD2. V was pared by 4 bases and J by 5 bases, with 11 bases of the junction left unmatched. This CDR3 region has 15 residues. CDR1 and CDR2 (germline): KGHSY, FQNENV. This CDR3 reads CASSRGTGGEDEQYF. The CDR3 nucleotides are TGTGCCAGCAGCCGGGGGACGGGGGGAGAAGACGAGCAGTACTTC.

The rearrangement uses TRBV5-6 and TRBJ2-1; D gene ambiguous. Germline-derived CDR1 and CDR2 are SGHDT and YYEEEE. CDR3 length: 12 residues. V was pared by 3 bases and J by 10 bases, with 11 bases between. The CDR3 loop is CASSYTEWEQFF. The CDR3 coding sequence is TGTGCCAGCAGCTACACCGAATGGGAGCAGTTCTTC.

This chain connects TRBV2 to TRBJ1-2; D might be TRBD1 (5 bases). Germline V lookup: CDR1 SNHLY, CDR2 FYNNEI. V was pared by 3 bases and J by 8 bases, with 13 bases between. CDR3 length equals 13 residues. CDR3 DNA sequence: TGTGCCAGCAGTGATTGGACATCGGCAGGCTACACCTTC. It translates to CASSDWTSAGYTF.

The genes are TRBV5-1 and TRBJ2-6; 7 nucleotides line up with TRBD1. J gave up 4 bases and V 4 bases, and 8 bases lay outside the gene matches. CDR3 length: 16 residues. Per the germline V gene, CDR1 is SGHRS and CDR2 is YFSETQ. The CDR3 reads CASSPTGAEGANVLTF. CDR3 nucleotide sequence: TGCGCCAGCAGCCCAACAGGGGCGGAGGGGGCCAACGTCCTGACTTTC.

V is TRBV5-6 and J is TRBJ2-7; 8 bases are a match to TRBD1. J lost 5 bases, V lost 4 bases, and 14 bases had no gene match. There are 16 residues in the CDR3. The germline V gene encodes CDR1 SGHDT and CDR2 YYEEEE. CDR3 in DNA: TGTGCCAGCAGCGACGGTGGGGACAGGAAGGACGACGAGCAGTACTTC. Its protein is CASSDGGDRKDDEQYF.

This clone was seen more than once but under ten times. The chain has TRBV4-3 and TRBJ1-2; D gene unclear. The V end lost 0 bases, the J end lost 3 bases, and 11 bases lay between the germline ends. The CDR3 sequence is 15 residues long. Germline V gene data show CDR1 as LGHNA and CDR2 as YSLEER. CDR3: CASSQDFATDYGYTF. CDR3 bases: TGCGCCAGCAGCCAAGATTTTGCCACCGACTATGGCTACACCTTC.

The chain recombines TRBV7-9 with TRBJ2-1, with no clear D. Germline V CDR1 and CDR2: SEHNR, FQNEAQ (reference sequence). V was cut by 1 base and J by 6 bases, with 10 bases left in between. This CDR3 contains 14 residues. In nucleotides, the CDR3 is TGTGCCAGCAGCTTAGATGGGCGGCTCAATGAGCAGTTCTTC. This encodes CASSLDGRLNEQFF.

The rearrangement joins TRBV5-1 to TRBJ2-5; TRBD2 might be the D (7 bases). Germline lookup yields CDR1 SGHRS and CDR2 YFSETQ. V was cut by 5 bases and J by 5 bases, with 19 bases left in between. CDR3 length: 15 amino acids. The CDR3 DNA is TGCGCCAGCAGTAGATATCCGGGGGGCGGGGAGACCCAGTACTTC. Encoded protein: CASSRYPGGGETQYF. Full variable domain (remainder filled in from reference TRBV5-1 and TRBJ2-5): KAGVTQTPRYLIKTRGQQVTLSCSPISGHRSVSWYQQTPGQGLQFLFEYFSETQRNKGNFPGRFSGRQFSNSRSEMNVSTLELGDSALYLCASSRYPGGGETQYFGPGTRLLVL.

This chain connects TRBV30 to TRBJ2-7; no clear D gene. The CDR3 runs to 11 residues. Germline-derived CDR1 and CDR2 are GTSNPN and SVGIG (reference sequence). With 4 bases removed from V and 6 bases from J, the gap between germline ends came to 10 bases. CDR3 in amino acids: CAWTERTEQYF. The CDR3 coding sequence is TGTGCCTGGACCGAGAGAACCGAGCAGTACTTC.

The J gene is TRBJ1-1, the V gene TRBV7-2; D not resolved. Germline loops: CDR1 SGHTA, CDR2 FQGNSA. This CDR3 region has 11 residues. V lost 1 base, J lost 11 bases, and 8 bases lay in between. CDR3: CASSLGFGAFF. The CDR3 DNA sequence: TGTGCCAGCAGCTTAGGGTTTGGGGCTTTCTTT.

The chain combines TRBV11-2 with TRBJ2-7; D remains ambiguous. Trimming took off 3 bases at V and 5 bases at J, with 5 bases between the two ends. From germline, CDR1 is SGHAT and CDR2 FQNNGV. CDR3 length equals 11 residues. In DNA, the CDR3 is TGTGCCAGCAGCTTTCGCGACGAGCAGTACTTC. Protein sequence: CASSFRDEQYF. Based on the CDR3 plus reference TRBV11-2 and TRBJ2-7, the full variable domain is EAGVAQSPRYKIIEKRQSVAFWCNPISGHATLYWYQQILGQGPKLLIQFQNNGVVDDSQLPKDRFSAERLKGVDSTLKIQPAKLEDSAVYLCASSFRDEQYFGPGTRLTVT.

V usage is TRBV7-2 and J usage is TRBJ1-5; D uncertain. CDR3 length: 15 residues. Deletions cut 4 bases from V and 0 bases from J, with 10 bases between. Germline CDR1 is SGHTA and CDR2 is FQGNSA. CDR3 residues: CASSSEKNSNQPQHF. CDR3 bases: TGTGCCAGCAGCTCGGAAAAAAATAGCAATCAGCCCCAGCATTTT.

The chain has TRBV4-3 and TRBJ1-2; a weak D match, TRBD1 (5 bases). Looked up from germline, CDR1 is LGHNA and CDR2 is YSLEER. The CDR3 covers 15 residues. V lost 1 base and J 7 bases, leaving 16 bases between the germline ends. The CDR3 nucleotides read TGCGCCAGCAGCCAAGGCGTCAGGGTAGCTGGTGGCTACACCTTC. The encoded protein is CASSQGVRVAGGYTF.

This clone was recorded a few times. This chain joins TRBV29-1 and TRBJ1-1; D remains ambiguous. CDR1 and CDR2 from the germline V gene are SQVTM and ANQGSEA. Trimming cost V 2 bases and J 0 bases, with 7 bases left between them. The CDR3 spans 13 residues. CDR3 DNA: TGCAGCGTTGAAACGGAGATGAACACTGAAGCTTTCTTT. Its translation is CSVETEMNTEAFF.

The V call is TRBV21-1, the J call TRBJ1-2; TRBD1, the table's D call, was not compared with the DNA. TRBV21-1 is termed a pseudogene. This CDR3 is 16 amino acids long. CDR3 DNA: TGTGCCAGCAGCAAAGCGGGGACAGCCACTAACTATGGCTACACCTTC. Residues: CASSKAGTATNYGYTF.

This chain joins TRBV4-3 and TRBJ1-1; TRBD1 matches 7 bases. V shed 5 bases and J 7 bases; nucleotides not matched to a gene: 7. The CDR3 totals 13 residues. In germline, CDR1 is LGHNA, CDR2 YSLEER. The CDR3 protein is CASSAYRGVEAFF. The CDR3 bases are TGCGCCAGCAGCGCATACAGGGGAGTTGAAGCTTTCTTT.

DNA for the CDR3: TGTGCCAGTAGTCCCGGAGGGTGGCACACTGAAGCTTTCTTT. Its translation is CASSPGGWHTEAFF. The rearrangement joins TRBV19 to TRBJ1-1; no reliable D call. The CDR3 has 14 amino acids. The germline V gene has CDR1 LNHDA and CDR2 SQIVND (reference sequence). Trimming took 5 bases from V and 3 from J, leaving 13 bases between them.

A remark on this clone: Mismatch with germline at one junction end may stem from a read error. V is TRBV7-9 and J is TRBJ2-6, with a weak D call TRBD1 (5 bases). Germline-derived CDR1 and CDR2 are SEHNR and FQNEAQ (reference sequence). The CDR3 totals 14 residues. DNA for the CDR3: TGTGCCAGCAGTGTGGAAACTGGGGCCAGCGTCCTGACTTTC. Protein: CASSVETGASVLTF.

This chain connects TRBV7-2 to TRBJ1-4; tentatively, D is TRBD1 (6 bases). V was trimmed by 5 bases and J by 13 bases, leaving 14 bases between them. CDR3 length equals 12 residues. Germline lookup yields CDR1 SGHTA and CDR2 FQGNSA. Here the CDR3 reads CASSTQGGGLFF. DNA for the CDR3: TGTGCCAGCAGCACCCAGGGAGGGGGACTGTTTTTT.

The rearrangement uses TRBV7-9 and TRBJ1-2; the match to TRBD1 covers 7 bases. V dropped 3 bases and J dropped 3; count of bases not matched to a gene: 10. This CDR3 is 16 amino acids long. Germline V CDR1 and CDR2: SEHNR, FQNEAQ (reference sequence). CDR3 DNA sequence: TGTGCCAGCAGCTTCCGGGACAGTGCTATTCACTATGGCTACACCTTC. Translated: CASSFRDSAIHYGYTF.

The CDR3 coding sequence is TGTGCCAGCAGTGAACGGGGCGGCTACGAGCAGTACTTC. Amino acid sequence: CASSERGGYEQYF. The rearrangement joins TRBV2 to TRBJ2-7; D tentatively reads TRBD1 or TRBD2 (5 bases each). The CDR3 loop spans 13 amino acids. The ends were cut back, 2 bases at V and 3 bases at J, with 8 bases in the middle. Per germline, CDR1 SNHLY and CDR2 FYNNEI.

V and J are TRBV29-1 and TRBJ2-7; D is uncertain. This CDR3 is built from 13 residues. The V and J ends lost 5 bases and 2 bases respectively, with 13 bases between them. The germline V gene encodes CDR1 SQVTM and CDR2 ANQGSEA. The CDR3 reads CSVQNKVTYEQYF. DNA of the CDR3: TGCAGCGTTCAAAACAAAGTAACCTACGAGCAGTACTTC.